The 10 T cell receptor beta chains reported below all come from one sample, sequenced in a study of blood T cell repertoires in COVID-19. The data were produced by immunoSEQ multiplex PCR, yet TCRdb's version contains in-frame clones alone and is incomplete. The sample holds some 150,000 clones, over 80% seen once. Material for sequencing was peripheral blood. The receptors stem from a woman between 45 and 60 years old with acute or convalescent COVID-19.

The genes are TRBV3-1 (or the pseudogene TRBV3-2) and TRBJ2-5, with a weak D call TRBD1 (6 bases). Trimming shortened V by 3 bases and J by 7 bases, and 9 bases separated the two germline ends. The CDR3 runs to 12 residues. Germline V gene sequence: CDR1 LGHDT, CDR2 YNNKEL (reference sequence). CDR3 region: CASSQGAWTQYF. CDR3 sequence (DNA): TGTGCCAGCAGCCAGGGGGCCTGGACCCAGTACTTC.

The V and J genes are TRBV10-2 and TRBJ2-3; 9 bases map to TRBD2. The CDR3 covers 13 residues. Germline CDR1 is WSHSY and CDR2 is SAAADI. V shed 8 bases and J 6 bases; nucleotides not matched to a gene: 6. For the CDR3, the DNA is TGCGCCAGCGTAGCGGGAGTTTCCGATACGCAGTATTTT. Protein: CASVAGVSDTQYF.

Worth noting for this clone: The identical CDR3 is also encoded by other nucleotide sequences in the sample. The gene calls are TRBV5-4 and TRBJ1-2; D possibly corresponds to TRBD1 (5 bases). The CDR3 has 13 amino acids. Germline V CDR1 and CDR2: SGHNT, YYREEE (reference sequence). V was trimmed by 4 bases and J by 2 bases, leaving 9 bases between them. The CDR3, as DNA: TGTGCCAGCAGCCCAGGGTCCAACTATGGCTACACCTTC. This codes for CASSPGSNYGYTF.

The CDR3 DNA reads as TGTGCCAGCAGCTCCAGAGGCAGTGAGTGGGCCTACGAGCAGTACTTC. It translates to CASSSRGSEWAYEQYF. The chain joins TRBV5-5 to TRBJ2-7; D is unresolved. The ends were cut back, 3 bases at V and 2 bases at J, with 18 bases in the middle. The CDR3 is made up of 16 amino acids. CDR1 and CDR2 from the germline V gene are SGHKS and YYEKEE (reference sequence). Variable domain in full (rest from reference TRBV5-5 and TRBJ2-7): DAGVTQSPTHLIKTRGQQVTLRCSPISGHKSVSWYQQVLGQGPQFIFQYYEKEERGRGNFPDRFSARQFPNYSSELNVNALLLGDSALYLCASSSRGSEWAYEQYFGPGTRLTVT.

The genes are TRBV5-4 and TRBJ2-7; a possible D gene is TRBD1 (5 bases). Trimming took 4 bases from V and 3 from J, leaving 14 bases between them. The germline V gene encodes CDR1 SGHNT and CDR2 YYREEE (reference sequence). This CDR3 has 14 amino acids. The CDR3 coding sequence is TGTGCCAGCAGCGGCGGACACGTCCGCTACGAGCAGTACTTC. This codes for CASSGGHVRYEQYF.

This sequence joins TRBV2 and TRBJ2-2; 8 bases fit TRBD1. The CDR3 is 15 residues long. V lost 8 bases and J lost 1; bases outside the gene matches: 6. Germline CDR1 reads SNHLY; CDR2 reads FYNNEI. The CDR3 is CASAPGQVNTGELFF. CDR3 nucleotides: TGTGCCAGCGCACCGGGACAGGTGAACACCGGGGAGCTGTTTTTT.

The chain carries TRBV7-9 and TRBJ1-1; a possible D gene is TRBD1 (6 bases). The V end lost 0 bases, the J end lost 5 bases, and 13 bases lay between the germline ends. CDR1 is SEHNR, CDR2 FQNEAQ, per germline (reference sequence). The CDR3 has 15 residues. CDR3 protein: CASSLASAGETEAFF. The CDR3 DNA is TGTGCCAGCAGCTTAGCTTCGGCAGGGGAGACTGAAGCTTTCTTT.

CDR3 DNA: TGTGCCAGCAGCTTATTAGTCGGTTACGAGCAGTACTTC. It encodes CASSLLVGYEQYF. V gene TRBV7-6 combines with J gene TRBJ2-7, with D unclear. The CDR3 is 13 amino acids. Per germline, CDR1 SGHVS and CDR2 FNYEAQ. V lost 2 bases and J lost 4, with 9 bases in between.

This clone was detected only a few times. The chain combines TRBV5-1 with TRBJ1-1; 11 bases align to TRBD1. Looked up from germline, CDR1 is SGHRS and CDR2 is YFSETQ. After removal of 0 bases from V and 3 bases from J, the junction contained 4 bases not matched to a gene. This CDR3 region has 16 residues. This chain's CDR3 is CASSLDGQGAHTEAFF. DNA for the CDR3: TGCGCCAGCAGCTTGGATGGACAGGGGGCGCACACTGAAGCTTTCTTT. The full variable domain, its missing parts supplied by reference TRBV5-1 and TRBJ1-1, is KAGVTQTPRYLIKTRGQQVTLSCSPISGHRSVSWYQQTPGQGLQFLFEYFSETQRNKGNFPGRFSGRQFSNSRSEMNVSTLELGDSALYLCASSLDGQGAHTEAFFGQGTRLTVV.

The chain is built from TRBV5-1 and TRBJ1-3; 9 bases align to TRBD1. V trimming: 4 bases; J trimming: 2 bases; junction bases outside the gene matches: 4. The CDR3 runs 15 residues. Per germline, CDR1 SGHRS and CDR2 YFSETQ. The DNA for the CDR3 is TGCGCCAGCAGCCTCACAGGGGGCGCTGGAAACACCATATATTTT. Encoded protein: CASSLTGGAGNTIYF.